This is a list of T cell receptor beta chains from one sample in a study of T cell repertoires in cytomegalovirus infection. TCRdb recomputed calls from the reads with MiXCR, one row per CDR3 protein. This repertoire shows some 320,000 distinct CDR3 sequences, around 29% found once; its top ten account for around 18%. The antigens these receptors bind are not known. This specimen was cultured PBMCs, taken from culture after CMV antigen stimulation. These receptor sequences come from a human donor in good health (CMV status not recorded). Some clones in this sample may be carry-over from other donors' samples. CDR3s include the opening cysteine and the closing phenylalanine or tryptophan. Fields, in order: clone size, J gene, D gene, V gene, CDR3 DNA, CDR3 protein. A D gene is named only where the DNA matches it firmly. The size of a clone is reported for some rows only, either as once, few or many, or as a class for expanded clones.

.	TRBJ2-5	.	TRBV27	TGTGCCACCTCAACCCGGGATCCAGAGGTAAAGACCCAGTACTTC	CATSTRDPEVKTQYF
few	TRBJ2-6	.	TRBV10-3	TGTGCCACCATAAGCTCTGGGGCCAACGTCCTGACTTTC	CATISSGANVLTF
.	TRBJ2-7	.	TRBV18	TGTGCCAGCTCACCTCGCGGACAGCAGTACGAGCAGTACTTC	CASSPRGQQYEQYF
.	TRBJ1-6	TRBD1	TRBV27	TGTGCCAGCCGACAACAGGGGGCCAATTCACCCCTCCACTTT	CASRQQGANSPLHF
.	TRBJ2-1	TRBD2	TRBV6-6	TGTGCCAGCAACTTTCGGACTAGCGGGAGTAATGAGCAGTTCTTC	CASNFRTSGSNEQFF
few	TRBJ2-1	.	TRBV18	TGTGCCAGCTCACGTTCCAAAGGAAATGAGCAGTTCTTC	CASSRSKGNEQFF
.	TRBJ2-5	TRBD2	TRBV7-2	TGTGCCAGCAGCTTAGAGACTAGCGGGAGGGGGGGGCCCCAAGAGACCCAGTACTTC	CASSLETSGRGGPQETQYF
few	TRBJ2-3	TRBD1	TRBV27	TGTGCCAGCAGTTCCCACAGGGGTTGGGACACAGATACGCAGTATTTT	CASSSHRGWDTDTQYF
.	TRBJ2-3	.	TRBV4-2	TGTGCCAGCAGCCAAGAAGCGAGCGGCGGAGCAGATACGCAGTATTTT	CASSQEASGGADTQYF
few	TRBJ1-1	.	TRBV5-1	TGCGCCAGCAGCATAGGACAACTAAAGAACACTGAAGCTTTCTTT	CASSIGQLKNTEAFF
.	TRBJ1-4	TRBD1	TRBV6-1	TGTGCCAGCAGTTACGGGACAGCTGGAGAAAAACTGTTTTTT	CASSYGTAGEKLFF
.	TRBJ2-3	TRBD2	TRBV6-6	TGTGCCAGCAGCCGCGGACTAGCGGGGAAAACAGATACGCAGTATTTT	CASSRGLAGKTDTQYF
.	TRBJ1-6	.	TRBV20-1	TGCAGTGCTAGTCTCCGACAGGCCGGATCCTATAATTCACCCCTCCACTTT	CSASLRQAGSYNSPLHF
few	TRBJ2-2	.	TRBV4-2	TGTGCCAGCAGCCAAGAGAGGGGCGTTCGGGACACCGGGGAGCTGTTTTTT	CASSQERGVRDTGELFF
.	TRBJ1-2	TRBD1	TRBV5-4	TGTGCCAGCAGCCCGGGACAGGGGACCTATGGCTACACCTTC	CASSPGQGTYGYTF
.	TRBJ2-7	TRBD1	TRBV12-3/TRBV12-4	TGTGCCAGCACCTATAAGACAGGGGGCAGAGAGCAGTACTTC	CASTYKTGGREQYF
.	TRBJ1-1	.	TRBV2	TGTGCCAGCCTGGTTGACCCCAACACTGAAGCTTTCTTT	CASLVDPNTEAFF
few	TRBJ1-6	.	TRBV10-3	TGTGCCATCAGTGAGGCAGGGAGGGATAATTCACCCCTCCACTTT	CAISEAGRDNSPLHF
.	TRBJ1-3	TRBD1	TRBV11-1	TGTGCCAGCAGCCAACAGGGGAATACTGGAAACACCATATATTTT	CASSQQGNTGNTIYF
.	TRBJ2-7	.	TRBV19	TGTGCCAGTAGTATGCGCCTGCTGGTCCGCGACGAGCAGTACTTC	CASSMRLLVRDEQYF
.	TRBJ2-1	.	TRBV7-9	TGTGCCAGCAGCCATAGAGACAATGAGCAGTTCTTC	CASSHRDNEQFF
.	TRBJ2-4	.	TRBV12-3/TRBV12-4	TGTGCCAGCGGTTTATCCGGGACACAAAACATTCAGTACTTC	CASGLSGTQNIQYF
few	TRBJ2-1	TRBD2	TRBV7-2	TGTGCCAGCAGCTTAGTACTAGCGAGAGGTGAGCAGTTCTTC	CASSLVLARGEQFF
few	TRBJ1-5	TRBD1	TRBV28	TGTGCCAGCATAGAAGGGACAGTCAATCAGCCCCAGCATTTT	CASIEGTVNQPQHF
few	TRBJ2-2	TRBD2	TRBV24-1	TGTGCCACCAGTGATCGACTAGCGGGTAACACCGGGGAGCTGTTTTTT	CATSDRLAGNTGELFF
few	TRBJ1-2	.	TRBV7-6	TGTGCCAGCAGCCCTTCCATGGGGACGGGTGGCTACACCTTC	CASSPSMGTGGYTF
many	TRBJ2-3	.	TRBV11-2	TGTGCCAGCAGCTTAGACCCCACAGATACGCAGTATTTT	CASSLDPTDTQYF
.	TRBJ1-1	.	TRBV12-5	TGTGCTAGTGGTTACGCGAACTCTGCTGAAGCTTTCTTT	CASGYANSAEAFF
.	TRBJ1-1	.	TRBV20-1	TGCAGTGCTAGAGATGCCGGGCGACATGAAGCTTTCTTT	CSARDAGRHEAFF
.	TRBJ2-3	.	TRBV7-2	TGTGCCAGCAGCACTTTATTGACTAGCACAGATACGCAGTATTTT	CASSTLLTSTDTQYF
few	TRBJ2-3	.	TRBV6-4	TGTGCCAGCAGTGATCTGGCGGGCACAGATACGCAGTATTTT	CASSDLAGTDTQYF
few	TRBJ2-2	TRBD2	TRBV24-1	TGTGCCACCAGTGATGTCCCGACTAGCGGGAGAACCGGGGAGCTGTTTTTT	CATSDVPTSGRTGELFF
few	TRBJ1-4	.	TRBV28	TGTGCCAGCAGGAATTTTGCGGCTAATGAAAAACTGTTTTTT	CASRNFAANEKLFF
.	TRBJ1-2	.	TRBV19	TGTGCCAGTAGTATAGGAAGTGCCTTCTATGGCTACACCTTC	CASSIGSAFYGYTF
few	TRBJ2-1	TRBD1	TRBV20-1	TGCAGTGCCCCACAGGGGTCAGATTCCTACAATGAGCAGTTCTTC	CSAPQGSDSYNEQFF
few	TRBJ2-5	.	TRBV7-6	TGTGCCAGCAGCTCTTCTCGGACAGACAAAGAGACCCAGTACTTC	CASSSSRTDKETQYF
.	TRBJ2-5	.	TRBV7-9	TGTGCCAGCAGCTTACTTCAGGGGATCGGAGAGACCCAGTACTTC	CASSLLQGIGETQYF
.	TRBJ2-7	.	TRBV7-2	TGTGCCAGCAGCTTCAAGACAGGTTCCAACGAGCAGTACTTC	CASSFKTGSNEQYF